One T cell receptor beta chain is described in this entry. The entry originates in a study of blood T cells in healthy people across ages. Primers used in a second PCR of roughly 6 to 11 cycles were a sample-barcoded 5' primer and a J-beta primer mix. TCRdb recomputed calls from the 5' RACE reads with MiXCR, one row per CDR3 protein. The table includes some 900,000 distinct CDR3 sequences, around 46% detected once. Germline V gives CDR1 SQVTM, CDR2 ANQGSEA. The CDR3 is 13 amino acids. The V segment lost 7 bases and the J segment 1 base; nucleotides outside the gene matches: 2. This receptor was taken from a man aged 30 to 45 in good health. Material: blood. The chain joins TRBV29-1 to TRBJ2-1; TRBD2 agrees at 9 bases. DNA for the CDR3: TGCAGCGCTCTAGCGGGATCCTACAATGAGCAGTTCTTC. Translated: CSALAGSYNEQFF.